What follows are 19 T cell receptor beta chains derived from one specimen sequenced in a study of T cell changes during pregnancy in multiple sclerosis. This table comes from immunoSEQ multiplex PCR, and its TCRdb copy is limited to in-frame clones, with some not included. The sample carries tens of thousands of clones, approximately 89% recorded once. The source material was CD8+ T cells from peripheral blood mononuclear cells, sampled in the third trimester of pregnancy. All receptors come from a female donor with multiple sclerosis, enrolled in a pregnancy study.

This rearrangement joins TRBV6-5 to TRBJ1-2, with D hard to call. The CDR3 spans 13 residues. Germline CDR1 MNHEY, CDR2 SVGAGI. The V end lost 3 bases, the J end lost 3 bases, and 8 bases lay between the germline ends. CDR3 sequence reads: CASSYGPHYGYTF. CDR3 in DNA: TGTGCCAGCAGTTATGGCCCTCACTATGGCTACACCTTC.

This rearrangement joins TRBV11-2 to TRBJ2-1; TRBD2 aligns across 8 bases. CDR1 SGHAT and CDR2 FQNNGV come from the germline V gene. Trimming removed 6 bases from V and 4 bases from J; junction bases left unmatched: 5. CDR3 length equals 14 residues. CDR3 sequence: CASRGTSGYNEQFF. CDR3 sequence (DNA): TGTGCCAGCAGGGGCACTAGCGGATACAATGAGCAGTTCTTC.

The chain uses TRBV9 and TRBJ1-5; weak D call: TRBD1 (6 bases). The germline gives CDR1 SGDLS, CDR2 YYNGEE. Between the trimmed V and J ends, which lost 3 bases and 1 base, there was a span of 8 bases. This CDR3 comprises 14 residues. The CDR3 coding sequence is TGTGCCAGCAGCGGTCAGGGGAGCAATCAGCCCCAGCATTTT. Its translation: CASSGQGSNQPQHF.

The gene calls are TRBV4-2 and TRBJ2-2; tentative D call: TRBD1 (6 bases). The CDR3 extends over 16 amino acids. Per germline, CDR1 LGHNA and CDR2 YNFKEQ. Trimming pared 0 bases from V and 6 bases from J, leaving 14 bases between. The CDR3 nucleotides are TGTGCCAGCAGCCAAGATATCCAGGGGCTGGCCGGGGAGCTGTTTTTT. Translation gives CASSQDIQGLAGELFF.

DNA for the CDR3: TGTGCCAGCAGTTACTCGACAGGCTATGGCTACACCTTC. It translates to CASSYSTGYGYTF. The chain links TRBV6-6 to TRBJ1-2; possibly TRBD1 for D (6 bases). Germline CDR1 reads MNHNY; CDR2 reads SVGAGI (reference sequence). The CDR3 has 13 residues. The germline V and J ends were trimmed by 0 bases and 4 bases, with 6 bases remaining between them.

This clone was seen only a few times. This CDR3 is CASGPMILYGYTF. DNA for the CDR3: TGTGCCAGCGGGCCGATGATTCTCTATGGCTACACCTTC. The rearrangement joins TRBV2 to TRBJ1-2, with D unresolved. Between the trimmed V and J ends, which lost 8 bases and 4 bases, there was a span of 14 bases. This CDR3 is 13 amino acids long. Per the germline V gene, CDR1 is SNHLY and CDR2 is FYNNEI.

CDR3 sequence reads: CASSIAGIYEQYF. CDR3 nucleotides: TGTGCCAGTAGTATAGCAGGTATCTACGAGCAGTACTTC. J is TRBJ2-7 and V is TRBV19; D call uncertain. In germline, CDR1 is LNHDA, CDR2 SQIVND (reference sequence). The CDR3 runs 13 residues. The V and J ends lost 1 base and 3 bases respectively, with 7 bases between them.

This sequence joins TRBV6-5 and TRBJ1-1; D not resolved. CDR3 length: 11 amino acids. Germline loops: CDR1 MNHEY, CDR2 SVGAGI. V gave up 8 bases and J gave up 3 bases, with 7 bases separating them. CDR3 residues: CASVGDTEAFF. The CDR3, as DNA: TGTGCCAGCGTGGGAGACACTGAAGCTTTCTTT.

The chain joins TRBV4-2 to TRBJ2-7; TRBD2 matches 9 bases. This CDR3 region has 14 residues. Per the germline V gene, CDR1 is LGHNA and CDR2 is YNFKEQ. The V segment lost 8 bases and the J segment 3 bases; nucleotides outside the gene matches: 8. The CDR3 protein is CASGLAGKLYEQYF. CDR3 DNA sequence: TGTGCCAGCGGGCTAGCGGGGAAACTCTACGAGCAGTACTTC.

The count of this clone is one. V gene TRBV5-1 combines with J gene TRBJ1-1; tentatively, D is TRBD1 (5 bases). The CDR3 runs to 14 residues. Germline V gene data show CDR1 as SGHRS and CDR2 as YFSETQ. V was cut by 5 bases and J by 4 bases, with 15 bases left in between. CDR3 nucleotide sequence: TGCGCCAGCAGGATCCGACGGGGGGGCACTGAAGCTTTCTTT. Translating gives CASRIRRGGTEAFF. The full variable domain, completed using reference TRBV5-1 and TRBJ1-1, is KAGVTQTPRYLIKTRGQQVTLSCSPISGHRSVSWYQQTPGQGLQFLFEYFSETQRNKGNFPGRFSGRQFSNSRSEMNVSTLELGDSALYLCASRIRRGGTEAFFGQGTRLTVV.

The rearrangement uses TRBV30 and TRBJ2-7; 12 bases are shared with TRBD2. This CDR3 is built from 18 residues. Germline lookup yields CDR1 GTSNPN and CDR2 SVGIG (reference sequence). Trimming removed 2 bases from V and 0 bases from J; junction bases left unmatched: 11. The CDR3: CAWSTRLAGALSSYEQYF. CDR3 nucleotide sequence: TGTGCCTGGAGTACCAGACTAGCGGGGGCCTTAAGCTCCTACGAGCAGTACTTC.

This chain uses TRBV18 with TRBJ2-7; 8 bases line up with TRBD1. The CDR3 is 15 residues long. Trimming took 3 bases from V and 2 from J; bases not matched to a gene: 6. Germline CDR1 is KGHSH and CDR2 is LQKENI. For the CDR3, the DNA is TGTGCCAGCTCACCCCGACAGGGGCCTACCTACGAGCAGTACTTC. It encodes CASSPRQGPTYEQYF. Together with reference TRBV18 and TRBJ2-7, the CDR3 gives the full variable domain: NAGVMQNPRHLVRRRGQEARLRCSPMKGHSHVYWYRQLPEEGLKFMVYLQKENIIDESGMPKERFSAEFPKEGPSILRIQQVVRGDSAAYFCASSPRQGPTYEQYFGPGTRLTVT.

The V call is TRBV5-4, the J call TRBJ2-7; D is undetermined. This CDR3 has 13 residues. Germline V lookup: CDR1 SGHNT, CDR2 YYREEE (reference sequence). The V and J ends lost 5 bases and 0 bases respectively, with 9 bases between them. CDR3: CASRAVPSYEQYF. CDR3 nucleotides: TGTGCCAGCAGGGCGGTCCCCTCCTACGAGCAGTACTTC.

The V gene is TRBV2, the J gene TRBJ1-1, with unresolved D. Trimming pared 3 bases from V and 2 bases from J, leaving 7 bases between. In germline, CDR1 is SNHLY, CDR2 FYNNEI. CDR3 length: 13 residues. CDR3 nucleotide sequence: TGTGCCAGCAGTGACGAGACAAACACTGAAGCTTTCTTT. Translating it yields CASSDETNTEAFF.

The V and J genes are TRBV5-6 and TRBJ1-5; 9 positions agree with TRBD1. Unmatched junction bases numbered 5, after V lost 4 bases and J lost 0 bases. CDR1 SGHDT and CDR2 YYEEEE come from the germline V gene. The CDR3 is 16 residues long. The CDR3 loop is CASSPWGQGSNQPQHF. CDR3 in DNA: TGTGCCAGCAGCCCCTGGGGACAGGGTAGCAATCAGCCCCAGCATTTT.

The chain uses TRBV19 and TRBJ1-2; D call uncertain. The CDR3 is 13 residues long. Deletions cut 3 bases from V and 7 bases from J, with 12 bases between. The germline V gene encodes CDR1 LNHDA and CDR2 SQIVND (reference sequence). In DNA, the CDR3 is TGTGCCAGTAGTATTAGTGCCGGGATTGGCTACACCTTC. It specifies CASSISAGIGYTF. Drawing the rest from reference TRBV19 and TRBJ1-2, the complete variable domain is DGGITQSPKYLFRKEGQNVTLSCEQNLNHDAMYWYRQDPGQGLRLIYYSQIVNDFQKGDIAEGYSVSREKKESFPLTVTSAQKNPTAFYLCASSISAGIGYTFGSGTRLTVV.

A single count supports this clone. V and J are TRBV27 and TRBJ2-7, with 7 positions matching TRBD1. CDR3 size: 12 residues. Trimming removed 7 bases from V and 5 bases from J; junction bases left unmatched: 5. Germline V gives CDR1 MNHEY, CDR2 SMNVEV (reference sequence). Here the CDR3 reads CASTAGGNEQYF. CDR3 DNA: TGTGCCAGCACAGCAGGGGGTAACGAGCAGTACTTC.

The rearrangement links TRBV6-6 to TRBJ2-7; D may be TRBD1 (5 bases). Germline assignment: CDR1 MNHNY and CDR2 SVGAGI (reference sequence). The CDR3 has 16 residues. Deletions cut 5 bases from V and 3 bases from J, with 20 bases between. CDR3 in DNA: TGTGCCAGCAGTGCCCCTCCAACGACAGCCGGCTACGAGCAGTACTTC. Translation gives CASSAPPTTAGYEQYF.

CDR3 coding DNA: TGTGCCAGCAGTGCGACAGGGGGGCCCTACGAGCAGTACTTC. Translation: CASSATGGPYEQYF. This chain uses TRBV6-1 with TRBJ2-7, with 9 bases fitting TRBD1. CDR1 MNHNS and CDR2 SASEGT come from the germline V gene. The CDR3 has 14 residues. The V segment lost 4 bases and the J segment 2 bases; nucleotides outside the gene matches: 3.